This entry describes one T cell receptor beta chain. Its antigen is not identified. 5' RACE with UMI labels generated the TRB cDNA libraries. From its re-call of the 5' RACE reads, TCRdb lists each CDR3 protein once, without DNA. This sample's clone table lists around 80,000 distinct CDR3 sequences. The sample is drawn from a study of CXCR3-negative and CXCR3-positive naive CD8 T cells. The study's findings and limits: CXCR3 expression partially decreased after cryopreservation; most assays used fresh PBMCs. Naive cells that were CXCR3-positive had more hydrophobic TRB CDR3s (compared with CXCR3-negative naive cells).

Naive CD8+ T lymphocytes were specified as CD45RO-CCR7+CD27+CD95-. Sequenced sample: naive CXCR3+ CD8+ T cells from blood. As for subset: CD45RO-CCR7+CD27+CD95- naive CD8+ T cells expressing CXCR3 (TNR3+). The receptor was isolated from a human donor in good health. Some clones in this sample may be carry-over from other donors' samples.

CDR3: CASSRAPGRIDEQFF. V is TRBV5-1 and J is TRBJ2-1; TCRdb gives TRBD1 as the D gene, but with no DNA this cannot be confirmed. Looked up from germline, CDR1 is SGHRS and CDR2 is YFSETQ. The CDR3 sequence is 15 residues long.